This note documents a single T cell receptor (beta chain) sequence. Its antigen remains unidentified. The CDR3 runs to 16 residues. Trimming cost V 0 bases and J 5 bases, with 14 bases left between them. The V gene's germline CDR1 is SGHAT and CDR2 FQNNGV. Time point meaning: persistent/refractory GD, antithyroid drugs over 5 years with positive TRAb. Researchers made the TCR library from RNA that was extracted from PBMCs. The entry originates in a study of regulatory T cells in long-lasting Graves disease. Study-wide findings and caveats: Favored gene segments in persistent disease were TRBV28, TRBJ1-2 and TRBJ2-5.

In building TCR beta libraries, iRepertoire HTBI primers were used together with Arm-PCR of CDR3 regions. TCRdb passed the multiplex PCR reads through MiXCR, listing each CDR3 protein once. The profile shows 390,000 or so distinct CDR3 sequences, more than 20% of them singletons. Specimen: peripheral blood mononuclear cells (PBMCs), collected when the disease was refractory, from a patient treated with antithyroid drugs. This chain connects TRBV11-2 to TRBJ2-1; TRBD2 is a possible D gene (6 bases). The sequence derives from a woman aged 40 to 50 with Graves disease. The DNA of the CDR3 is TGTGCCAGCAGCTTAGAGTATAGCGGAGAGGACAATGAGCAGTTCTTC. It specifies CASSLEYSGEDNEQFF.